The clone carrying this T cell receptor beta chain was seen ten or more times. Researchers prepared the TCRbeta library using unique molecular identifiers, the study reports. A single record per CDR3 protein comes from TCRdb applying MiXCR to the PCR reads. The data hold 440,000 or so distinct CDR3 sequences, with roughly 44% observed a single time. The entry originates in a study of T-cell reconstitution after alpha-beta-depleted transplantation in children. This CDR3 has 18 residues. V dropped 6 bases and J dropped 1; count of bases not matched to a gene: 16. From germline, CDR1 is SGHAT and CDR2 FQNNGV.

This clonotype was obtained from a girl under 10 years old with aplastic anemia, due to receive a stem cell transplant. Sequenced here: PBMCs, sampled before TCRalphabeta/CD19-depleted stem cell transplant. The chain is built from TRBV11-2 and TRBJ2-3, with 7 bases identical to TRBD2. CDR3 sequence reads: CASSSTRLAPTGTDTQYF. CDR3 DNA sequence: TGTGCCAGCAGTTCCACCCGACTAGCACCCACAGGCACAGATACGCAGTATTTT.